A single sample is the source of the 27 T cell receptor beta chains below, sequenced in a study of PD-L1 blockade in urothelial cancer. Measured with immunoSEQ multiplex PCR; TCRdb has only the in-frame clones, and not every one. In the table there are 80,000 to 90,000 clones, 85% to 90% of which are singletons. Indicated time point: pretreatment peripheral blood. The sample was PBMCs, taken around atezolizumab (anti-PD-L1) treatment. All receptors come from a man aged 60 to 69 with urothelial cancer.

This sequence joins TRBV7-3 and TRBJ1-3; D not resolved. This CDR3 region has 15 residues. Per the germline V gene, CDR1 is SGHTA and CDR2 is FQGTGA. Trimming removed 1 base from V and 1 base from J, with 8 bases in between. The CDR3 loop is CASSLITASGNTIYF. The CDR3 nucleotides read TGTGCCAGCAGCTTAATAACAGCATCTGGAAACACCATATATTTT. Full variable domain (remainder filled in from reference TRBV7-3 and TRBJ1-3): GAGVSQTPSNKVTEKGKYVELRCDPISGHTALYWYRQSLGQGPEFLIYFQGTGAADDSGLPNDRFFAVRPEGSVSTLKIQRTERGDSAVYLCASSLITASGNTIYFGEGSWLTVV.

The chain couples TRBV29-1 to TRBJ1-1, with unresolved D. The CDR3 has 12 residues. V was pared by 7 bases and J by 4 bases, with 13 bases between. Germline loops: CDR1 SQVTM, CDR2 ANQGSEA. The CDR3 sequence is CSGSRELTEAFF. CDR3 sequence (DNA): TGCAGCGGTTCCCGGGAGCTCACTGAAGCTTTCTTT.

This chain connects TRBV11-3 to TRBJ2-5, with TRBD2 matching over 14 bases. With V trimmed by 2 bases and J by 5 bases, 7 bases remained unmatched. Germline V gene sequence: CDR1 SGHNT, CDR2 YENEEA. The CDR3 is made up of 17 amino acids. The CDR3 region is CASSLTRTSGGRETQYF. CDR3 coding DNA: TGTGCCAGCAGCTTAACTCGGACTAGCGGGGGGCGGGAGACCCAGTACTTC. Variable domain in full (rest from reference TRBV11-3 and TRBJ2-5): EAGVVQSPRYKIIEKKQPVAFWCNPISGHNTLYWYLQNLGQGPELLIRYENEEAVDDSQLPKDRFSAERLKGVDSTLKIQPAELGDSAVYLCASSLTRTSGGRETQYFGPGTRLLVL.

This chain joins TRBV28 and TRBJ2-7, with TRBD2 matching over 10 bases. The CDR3 runs 14 residues. Germline CDR1 MDHEN, CDR2 SYDVKM. The trim removed 8 bases at V and 2 bases at J, leaving 6 bases unmatched. CDR3 bases: TGTGCCAGCTCGTCTAGCGGGGGACCCTACGAGCAGTACTTC. This codes for CASSSSGGPYEQYF.

The rearrangement uses TRBV30 and TRBJ1-1; 7 nucleotides match TRBD1. Trimming removed 4 bases from V and 1 base from J; junction bases left unmatched: 3. Looked up from germline, CDR1 is GTSNPN and CDR2 is SVGIG (reference sequence). This CDR3 is 13 amino acids long. CDR3 in amino acids: CAWMGQSNTEAFF. In DNA, the CDR3 is TGTGCCTGGATGGGACAGTCGAACACTGAAGCTTTCTTT.

This sequence joins TRBV18 and TRBJ2-2, with 9 bases identical to TRBD1. CDR3 size: 16 residues. CDR1 and CDR2 from the germline V gene are KGHSH and LQKENI. After removal of 5 bases from V and 2 bases from J, the junction contained 6 bases not matched to a gene. The chain's CDR3 is CASSIGQGTNTGELFF. The CDR3 nucleotides are TGTGCCAGCTCAATCGGACAGGGGACAAACACCGGGGAGCTGTTTTTT.

CDR3 region: CASSIGRVGNQPQHF. In DNA form, the CDR3 reads TGTGCCAGTAGTATCGGTCGGGTCGGGAATCAGCCCCAGCATTTT. The chain recombines TRBV19 with TRBJ1-5; D unresolved. The CDR3 loop spans 15 amino acids. V lost 3 bases and J lost 4, with 13 bases in between. Germline values: CDR1 LNHDA, CDR2 SQIVND (reference sequence). Looking up the rest from reference TRBV19 and TRBJ1-5 gives the full variable domain: DGGITQSPKYLFRKEGQNVTLSCEQNLNHDAMYWYRQDPGQGLRLIYYSQIVNDFQKGDIAEGYSVSREKKESFPLTVTSAQKNPTAFYLCASSIGRVGNQPQHFGDGTRLSIL.

V is TRBV18 and J is TRBJ1-3; 8 bases align to TRBD1. Trimming cost V 4 bases and J 4 bases; bases outside gene matches: 3. This CDR3 is built from 14 residues. Germline CDR1 and CDR2: KGHSH and LQKENI. Here the CDR3 DNA reads TGTGCCAGCTCACTAGACAGGGGCGGAAACACCATATATTTT. Encoded protein: CASSLDRGGNTIYF.

This chain connects TRBV15 to TRBJ2-7, with D possibly TRBD2 on 7 matching bases. CDR1 is LNHNV and CDR2 is YYDKDF in the germline V gene (reference sequence). The CDR3 has 15 amino acids. Trimming pared 5 bases from V and 6 bases from J, leaving 20 bases between. Here the CDR3 reads CATSGGGPGHGEQYF. Here the CDR3 DNA reads TGTGCCACCAGCGGGGGGGGCCCGGGACACGGCGAGCAGTACTTC.

This rearrangement joins TRBV7-6 to TRBJ2-7, with D tentatively TRBD1 (6 bases). Germline assignment: CDR1 SGHVS and CDR2 FNYEAQ. This CDR3 is built from 12 residues. V was trimmed by 5 bases and J by 7 bases, leaving 12 bases between them. The CDR3, as DNA: TGTGCCAGCAGCCGTACAGGGTATGAGCAGTACTTC. Encoded protein: CASSRTGYEQYF.

This chain links TRBV18 with TRBJ1-2; 7 positions agree with TRBD1. This CDR3 comprises 14 residues. The germline gives CDR1 KGHSH, CDR2 LQKENI. J lost 4 bases, V lost 2 bases, and 4 bases had no gene match. The CDR3 reads CASSPGPGGYGYTF. In DNA, the CDR3 is TGTGCCAGCTCACCAGGGCCAGGGGGCTATGGCTACACCTTC. The full variable domain, completed using reference TRBV18 and TRBJ1-2, is NAGVMQNPRHLVRRRGQEARLRCSPMKGHSHVYWYRQLPEEGLKFMVYLQKENIIDESGMPKERFSAEFPKEGPSILRIQQVVRGDSAAYFCASSPGPGGYGYTFGSGTRLTVV.

In DNA, the CDR3 is TGTGCCAGCAGTTTAGGGCTAGCGGGAGAGGATACGCAGTATTTT. Its protein is CASSLGLAGEDTQYF. The chain employs TRBV28 and TRBJ2-3; 10 positions match TRBD2. Germline values: CDR1 MDHEN, CDR2 SYDVKM. This CDR3 is built from 15 residues. Losses at the gene ends were 2 bases for V and 6 bases for J; bases not matched to a gene: 5.

This clone was seen a handful of times. J is TRBJ1-4 and V is TRBV7-9; 7 positions agree with TRBD1. The CDR3 spans 14 residues. Germline CDR1 and CDR2: SEHNR and FQNEAQ (reference sequence). V was pared by 7 bases and J by 8 bases, with 10 bases of the junction left unmatched. CDR3 amino acids: CASTLAGGQEKLFF. DNA for the CDR3: TGTGCCAGCACCCTTGCAGGGGGGCAGGAAAAACTGTTTTTT.

This chain connects TRBV19 to TRBJ2-7; tentatively, D is TRBD2 (6 bases). V was clipped by 4 bases and J by 0 bases, with 10 bases between them. Germline V CDR1 and CDR2: LNHDA, SQIVND (reference sequence). The CDR3 length is 14 residues. CDR3 sequence: CASSTWGDSYEQYF. CDR3 nucleotides: TGTGCCAGTAGTACATGGGGGGACTCCTACGAGCAGTACTTC.

This sequence joins TRBV30 and TRBJ2-3; 7 nucleotides agree with TRBD2. Germline V gives CDR1 GTSNPN, CDR2 SVGIG (reference sequence). V shed 0 bases, J shed 0 bases, and the junction held 3 bases outside the gene matches. The CDR3 spans 15 residues. The CDR3 coding sequence is TGTGCCTGGAGTGTCGGGGGGAGGAGCACAGATACGCAGTATTTT. Translating gives CAWSVGGRSTDTQYF.

The chain joins TRBV7-2 to TRBJ2-5; D perhaps matches TRBD2 (6 bases). V was trimmed by 3 bases and J by 2 bases, leaving 7 bases between them. CDR1 is SGHTA, CDR2 FQGNSA, per germline. The CDR3 covers 13 residues. The CDR3 sequence: CASSLGLQETQYF. Written as DNA, the CDR3 is TGTGCCAGCAGCTTGGGACTTCAAGAGACCCAGTACTTC.

The chain carries TRBV30 and TRBJ2-1; 14 bases agree with TRBD2. The CDR3 totals 15 residues. Per germline, CDR1 GTSNPN and CDR2 SVGIG (reference sequence). V shed 2 bases, J shed 7 bases, and the junction held 4 bases outside the gene matches. The CDR3 region is CAWSPTSGGANEQFF. In DNA, the CDR3 is TGTGCCTGGAGTCCGACTAGCGGGGGGGCGAATGAGCAGTTCTTC.

The chain couples TRBV29-1 to TRBJ2-3; possibly TRBD2 for D (5 bases). Germline CDR1 SQVTM, CDR2 ANQGSEA. The CDR3 sequence is 14 residues long. Trimming stripped 8 bases from V and 1 base from J, with 16 bases between. CDR3 residues: CSHPGSRGTDTQYF. The CDR3, as DNA: TGCAGCCACCCGGGGAGCCGGGGCACAGATACGCAGTATTTT.

This chain connects TRBV7-2 to TRBJ2-1; 8 bases are shared with TRBD2. The V segment lost 5 bases and the J segment 3 bases; nucleotides outside the gene matches: 6. This CDR3 has 15 amino acids. Looked up from germline, CDR1 is SGHTA and CDR2 is FQGNSA. The CDR3 reads CASSPLAADYNEQFF. CDR3 DNA sequence: TGTGCCAGCAGCCCACTAGCGGCTGACTACAATGAGCAGTTCTTC.

This chain uses TRBV4-3 with TRBJ2-7; no reliable D call. The CDR3 has 14 amino acids. From germline, CDR1 is LGHNA and CDR2 YSLEER. The V end was cut by 0 bases, the J end by 3 bases, with 9 bases between. The CDR3: CASSQESGRYEQYF. In DNA form, the CDR3 reads TGCGCCAGCAGCCAAGAGTCCGGTCGCTACGAGCAGTACTTC.

The V and J genes are TRBV4-2 and TRBJ2-7, with D tentatively TRBD1 (5 bases). The CDR3 contains 16 residues. With 0 bases removed from V and 3 bases from J, the gap between germline ends came to 15 bases. Germline loops: CDR1 LGHNA, CDR2 YNFKEQ. The CDR3: CASSQETQGNLYEQYF. The CDR3 DNA follows: TGTGCCAGCAGCCAAGAAACCCAGGGAAACCTCTACGAGCAGTACTTC.

This clone was detected only a few times. This sequence joins TRBV19 and TRBJ2-7; tentative D call: TRBD2 (6 bases). Germline V gene sequence: CDR1 LNHDA, CDR2 SQIVND (reference sequence). The CDR3 has 13 residues. V was shortened by 6 bases and J by 4 bases, with 13 bases between the two germline ends. CDR3 region: CASSPRTIYEQYF. The CDR3 DNA reads as TGTGCCAGTAGCCCCCGGACTATTTACGAGCAGTACTTC.

Concerning this clone: At the DNA level, this CDR3 is encoded by other sequences in the same sample as well. V gene TRBV4-3 combines with J gene TRBJ2-1; 9 bases map to TRBD2. The CDR3 loop spans 15 amino acids. Per germline, CDR1 LGHNA and CDR2 YSLEER. V gave up 0 bases and J gave up 3 bases; unmatched junction bases: 0. The CDR3, as DNA: TGCGCCAGCAGCCAAGAACTAGCGGGCTACAATGAGCAGTTCTTC. Residues: CASSQELAGYNEQFF.

This chain joins TRBV6-5 and TRBJ2-7, with 8 bases matching TRBD1. V lost 6 bases and J lost 0; bases outside the gene matches: 7. This CDR3 has 15 residues. The germline V gene encodes CDR1 MNHEY and CDR2 SVGAGI. In DNA, the CDR3 is TGTGCCAGCAGGCGGGGACAGGTTGGCTCCTACGAGCAGTACTTC. The encoded protein is CASRRGQVGSYEQYF.

V gene TRBV5-1 combines with J gene TRBJ2-2, with 7 bases fitting TRBD2. The CDR3 runs to 16 residues. Trimming cost V 6 bases and J 6 bases; bases outside gene matches: 14. The germline V gene has CDR1 SGHRS and CDR2 YFSETQ. The CDR3 here is CASNPPMTGRAGELFF. The CDR3 DNA sequence: TGCGCCAGCAACCCTCCCATGACGGGGAGGGCCGGGGAGCTGTTTTTT. Combining the CDR3 with reference TRBV5-1 and TRBJ2-2 gives the whole variable domain KAGVTQTPRYLIKTRGQQVTLSCSPISGHRSVSWYQQTPGQGLQFLFEYFSETQRNKGNFPGRFSGRQFSNSRSEMNVSTLELGDSALYLCASNPPMTGRAGELFFGEGSRLTVL.

V usage is TRBV7-2 and J usage is TRBJ2-7; D is possibly TRBD2 (6 bases). The germline V gene encodes CDR1 SGHTA and CDR2 FQGNSA. The V end was cut by 5 bases, the J end by 1 base, with 21 bases between. The CDR3 has 17 residues. CDR3 in DNA: TGTGCCAGCAGCGCAACTGGAGGGACCCCCAAATCCTACGAGCAGTACTTC. Protein: CASSATGGTPKSYEQYF.

The chain employs TRBV15 and TRBJ1-1, with unresolved D. Germline V gene data show CDR1 as LNHNV and CDR2 as YYDKDF (reference sequence). Trimming removed 3 bases at V and 7 bases at J, with 12 bases between. This CDR3 contains 13 residues. For the CDR3, the DNA is TGTGCCACCAGCAGGGAGTGGAGCCTTGAAGCTTTCTTT. It codes for CATSREWSLEAFF. The whole variable domain, filled in from reference TRBV15 and TRBJ1-1, reads DAMVIQNPRYQVTQFGKPVTLSCSQTLNHNVMYWYQQKSSQAPKLLFHYYDKDFNNEADTPDNFQSRRPNTSFCFLDIRSPGLGDTAMYLCATSREWSLEAFFGQGTRLTVV.